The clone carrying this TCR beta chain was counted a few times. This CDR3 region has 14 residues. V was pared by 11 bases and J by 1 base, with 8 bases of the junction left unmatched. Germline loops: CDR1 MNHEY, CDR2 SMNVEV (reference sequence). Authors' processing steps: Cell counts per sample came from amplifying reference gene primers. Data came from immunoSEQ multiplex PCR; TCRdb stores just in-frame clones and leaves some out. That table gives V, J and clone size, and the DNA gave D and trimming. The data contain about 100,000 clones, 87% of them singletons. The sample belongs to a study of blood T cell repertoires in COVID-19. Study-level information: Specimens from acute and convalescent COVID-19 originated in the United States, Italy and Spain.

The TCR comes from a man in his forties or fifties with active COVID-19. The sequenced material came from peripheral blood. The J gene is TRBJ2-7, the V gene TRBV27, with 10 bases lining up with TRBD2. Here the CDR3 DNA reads TGTGCCCACCGGACTAGCGGCATATCCTACGAGCAGTACTTC. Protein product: CAHRTSGISYEQYF.